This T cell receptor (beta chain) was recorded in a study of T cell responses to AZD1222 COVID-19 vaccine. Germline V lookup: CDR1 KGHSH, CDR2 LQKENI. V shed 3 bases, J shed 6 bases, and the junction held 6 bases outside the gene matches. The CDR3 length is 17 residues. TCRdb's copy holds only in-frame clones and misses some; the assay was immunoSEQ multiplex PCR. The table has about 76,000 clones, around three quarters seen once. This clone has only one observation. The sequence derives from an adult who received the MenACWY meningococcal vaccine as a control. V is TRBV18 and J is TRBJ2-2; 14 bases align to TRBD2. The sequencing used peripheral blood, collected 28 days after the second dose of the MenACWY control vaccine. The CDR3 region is CASSPEGLAGVAGELFF. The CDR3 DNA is TGTGCCAGCTCACCCGAGGGACTAGCGGGAGTGGCCGGGGAGCTGTTTTTT.